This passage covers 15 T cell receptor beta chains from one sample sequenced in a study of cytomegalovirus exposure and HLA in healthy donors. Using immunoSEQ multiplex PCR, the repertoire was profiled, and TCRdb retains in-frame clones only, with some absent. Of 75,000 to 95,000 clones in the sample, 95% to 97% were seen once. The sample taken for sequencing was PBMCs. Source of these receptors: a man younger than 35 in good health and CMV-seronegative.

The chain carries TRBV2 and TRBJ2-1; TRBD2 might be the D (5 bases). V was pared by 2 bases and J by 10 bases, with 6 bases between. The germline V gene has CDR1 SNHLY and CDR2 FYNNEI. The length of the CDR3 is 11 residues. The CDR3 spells CASSETGEQFF. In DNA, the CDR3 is TGTGCCAGCAGTGAAACGGGGGAGCAGTTCTTC.

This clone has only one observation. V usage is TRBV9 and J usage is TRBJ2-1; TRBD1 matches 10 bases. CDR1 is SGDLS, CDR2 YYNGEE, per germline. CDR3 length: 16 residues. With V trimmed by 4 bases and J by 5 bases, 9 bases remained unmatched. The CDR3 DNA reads TGTGCCAGCAGCCGGGAGGGGACAGGGGCCCACAATGAGCAGTTCTTC. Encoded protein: CASSREGTGAHNEQFF.

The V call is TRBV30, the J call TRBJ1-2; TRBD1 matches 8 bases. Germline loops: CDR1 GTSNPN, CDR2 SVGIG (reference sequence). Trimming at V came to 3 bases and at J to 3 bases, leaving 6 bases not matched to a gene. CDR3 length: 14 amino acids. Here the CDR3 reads CAWSPGGDDYGYTF. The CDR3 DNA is TGTGCCTGGAGCCCAGGGGGCGATGACTATGGCTACACCTTC.

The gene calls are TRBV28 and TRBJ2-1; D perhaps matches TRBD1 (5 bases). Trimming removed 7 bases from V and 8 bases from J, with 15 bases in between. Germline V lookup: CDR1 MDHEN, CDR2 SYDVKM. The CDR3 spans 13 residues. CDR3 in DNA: TGTGCCAGCACCGGGCCAGGGATTTATGAGCAGTTCTTC. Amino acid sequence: CASTGPGIYEQFF.

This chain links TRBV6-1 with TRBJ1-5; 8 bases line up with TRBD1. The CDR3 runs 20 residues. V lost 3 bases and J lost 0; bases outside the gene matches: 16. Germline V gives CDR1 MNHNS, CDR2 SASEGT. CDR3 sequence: CASSDTPGGASPYSNQPQHF. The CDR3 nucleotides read TGTGCCAGCAGTGACACCCCAGGGGGCGCGTCCCCGTATAGCAATCAGCCCCAGCATTTT.

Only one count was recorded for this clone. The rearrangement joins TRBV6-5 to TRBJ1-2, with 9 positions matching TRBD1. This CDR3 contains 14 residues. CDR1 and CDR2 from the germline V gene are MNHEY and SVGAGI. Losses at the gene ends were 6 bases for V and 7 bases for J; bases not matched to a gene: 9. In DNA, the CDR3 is TGTGCCAGCAGGGCCGGGACAGGGCGGGGTGGCTACACCTTC. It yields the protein CASRAGTGRGGYTF.

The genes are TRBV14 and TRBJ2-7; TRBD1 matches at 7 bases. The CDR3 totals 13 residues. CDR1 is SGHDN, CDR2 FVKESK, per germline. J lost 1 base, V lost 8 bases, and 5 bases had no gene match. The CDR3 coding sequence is TGTGCCAGCCGGGACAGCCGTTCCTACGAGCAGTACTTC. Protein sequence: CASRDSRSYEQYF.

This chain's CDR3 is CASSGPQPNEQYF. The CDR3 nucleotides are TGTGCCAGCAGTGGGCCGCAGCCCAACGAGCAGTACTTC. The chain has TRBV6-6 and TRBJ2-7; D unresolved. Germline V gene sequence: CDR1 MNHNY, CDR2 SVGAGI (reference sequence). V lost 5 bases and J 5 bases, leaving 13 bases between the germline ends. The CDR3 has 13 residues.

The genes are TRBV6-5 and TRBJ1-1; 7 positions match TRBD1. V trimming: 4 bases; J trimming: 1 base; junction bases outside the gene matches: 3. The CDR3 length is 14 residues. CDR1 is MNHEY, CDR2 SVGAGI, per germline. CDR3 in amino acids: CASSSDRKNTEAFF. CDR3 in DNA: TGTGCCAGCAGTTCGGACAGGAAGAACACTGAAGCTTTCTTT.

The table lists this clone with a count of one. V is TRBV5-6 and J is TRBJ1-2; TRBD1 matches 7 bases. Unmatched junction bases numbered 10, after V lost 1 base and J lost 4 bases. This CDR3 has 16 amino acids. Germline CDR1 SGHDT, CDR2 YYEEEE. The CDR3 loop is CASSLFSAGTAYGYTF. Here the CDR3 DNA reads TGTGCCAGCAGCTTGTTCTCAGCAGGGACAGCCTATGGCTACACCTTC. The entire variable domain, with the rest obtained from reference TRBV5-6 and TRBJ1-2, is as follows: DAGVTQSPTHLIKTRGQQVTLRCSPKSGHDTVSWYQQALGQGPQFIFQYYEEEERQRGNFPDRFSGHQFPNYSSELNVNALLLGDSALYLCASSLFSAGTAYGYTFGSGTRLTVV.

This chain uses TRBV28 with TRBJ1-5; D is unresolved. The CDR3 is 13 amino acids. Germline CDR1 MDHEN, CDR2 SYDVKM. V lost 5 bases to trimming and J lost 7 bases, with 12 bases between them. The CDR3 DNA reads TGTGCCAGCAGTCCCCCCGGGTACCAGCCCCAGCATTTT. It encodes CASSPPGYQPQHF.

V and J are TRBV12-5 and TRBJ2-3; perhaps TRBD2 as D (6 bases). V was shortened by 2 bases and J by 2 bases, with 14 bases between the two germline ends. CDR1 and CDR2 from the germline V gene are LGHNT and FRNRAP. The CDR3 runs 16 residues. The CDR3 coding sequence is TGTGCTAGTGGTTTGATTCGCGGGGCCAACACAGATACGCAGTATTTT. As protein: CASGLIRGANTDTQYF. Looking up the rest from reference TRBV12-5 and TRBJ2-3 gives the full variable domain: DARVTQTPRHKVTEMGQEVTMRCQPILGHNTVFWYRQTMMQGLELLAYFRNRAPLDDSGMPKDRFSAEMPDATLATLKIQPSEPRDSAVYFCASGLIRGANTDTQYFGPGTRLTVL.

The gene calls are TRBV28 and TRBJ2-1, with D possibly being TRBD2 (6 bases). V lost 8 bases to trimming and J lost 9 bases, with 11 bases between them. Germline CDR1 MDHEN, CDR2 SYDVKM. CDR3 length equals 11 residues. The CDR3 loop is CASGRKLEQFF. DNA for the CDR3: TGTGCCAGCGGGAGGAAACTTGAGCAGTTCTTC. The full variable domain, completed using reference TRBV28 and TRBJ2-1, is DVKVTQSSRYLVKRTGEKVFLECVQDMDHENMFWYRQDPGLGLRLIYFSYDVKMKEKGDIPEGYSVSREKKERFSLILESASTNQTSMYLCASGRKLEQFFGPGTRLTVL.

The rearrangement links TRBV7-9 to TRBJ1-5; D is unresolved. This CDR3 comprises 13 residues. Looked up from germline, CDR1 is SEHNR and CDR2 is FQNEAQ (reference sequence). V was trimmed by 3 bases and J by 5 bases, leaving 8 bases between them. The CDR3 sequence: CASSLEKDQPQHF. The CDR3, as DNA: TGTGCCAGCAGCTTGGAGAAGGATCAGCCCCAGCATTTT.

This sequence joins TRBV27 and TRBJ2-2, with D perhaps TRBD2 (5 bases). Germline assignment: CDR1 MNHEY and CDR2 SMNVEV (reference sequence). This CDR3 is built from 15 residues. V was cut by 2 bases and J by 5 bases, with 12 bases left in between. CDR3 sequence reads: CASSLTGSGTGELFF. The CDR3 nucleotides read TGTGCCAGCAGTTTAACGGGGTCCGGGACCGGGGAGCTGTTTTTT.